Following are 26 T cell receptor beta chains from one sample sequenced in a study of identical twins. One entry per CDR3 protein results from TCRdb running MiXCR on the 5' RACE reads. The repertoire holds about 240,000 distinct CDR3 sequences, with 10% to 13% as singletons. Sequencing input: memory T cells sorted from blood. These receptors were collected from a man aged 45-60 years in good health.

This clonotype was found many times. The chain couples TRBV20-1 to TRBJ2-7; D possibly uses TRBD1 or TRBD2 (5 bases each). The length of the CDR3 is 10 residues. CDR1 and CDR2 (germline): DFQATT, SNEGSKA (reference sequence). The V and J ends lost 3 bases and 6 bases respectively, with 6 bases between them. The CDR3 loop is CSASGAEQYF. CDR3 DNA sequence: TGCAGTGCTAGCGGGGCCGAGCAGTACTTC.

The CDR3 DNA reads as TGTGCCAGCAGCCAAGATGGCCGACAGATTCCTAACTATGGCTACACCTTC. The encoded protein is CASSQDGRQIPNYGYTF. This sequence joins TRBV3-1 and TRBJ1-2, with D possibly being TRBD1 (5 bases). The V end was cut by 0 bases, the J end by 0 bases, with 14 bases between. CDR1 and CDR2 (germline): LGHDT, YNNKEL (reference sequence). This CDR3 spans 17 amino acids.

This rearrangement joins TRBV5-1 to TRBJ2-7; TRBD1 is a possible D gene (6 bases). The CDR3 runs to 15 residues. Germline assignment: CDR1 SGHRS and CDR2 YFSETQ. V gave up 0 bases and J gave up 6 bases, with 16 bases separating them. The CDR3, as DNA: TGCGCCAGCAGCTTGGCCGGGCAGGGGAGCTCCGAGCAGTACTTC. As protein: CASSLAGQGSSEQYF.

This clonotype was seen ten or more times. The V gene is TRBV20-1, the J gene TRBJ1-2; the D is unclear. The CDR3 runs to 12 residues. V gave up 6 bases and J gave up 2 bases, with 10 bases separating them. The germline V gene encodes CDR1 DFQATT and CDR2 SNEGSKA (reference sequence). CDR3 DNA sequence: TGCAGTGCCCTAGTAGAAAACTATGGCTACACCTTC. As protein: CSALVENYGYTF.

This clonotype showed up many times. V gene TRBV19 combines with J gene TRBJ2-3, with a tentative D call TRBD2 (6 bases). Trimming left V 7 bases short and J 7 bases short, with 18 bases between. Germline V lookup: CDR1 LNHDA, CDR2 SQIVND (reference sequence). The CDR3 has 14 amino acids. The CDR3 bases are TGTGCCAGTATGCCCGGGGGTACGAGGAATACGCAGTATTTT. Translation: CASMPGGTRNTQYF.

Many counts were recorded for this clonotype. V and J are TRBV6-6 and TRBJ1-6, with D perhaps matching TRBD1 (6 bases). The CDR3 length is 13 residues. The V gene's germline CDR1 is MNHNY and CDR2 SVGAGI (reference sequence). Trimming took off 4 bases at V and 13 bases at J, with 14 bases between the two ends. CDR3 sequence (DNA): TGTGCCAGCAGTTCGGACAGCCAGGGGCCCCTCCACTTT. It translates to CASSSDSQGPLHF.

This clonotype appeared a few times. J is TRBJ2-7 and V is TRBV6-2 or TRBV6-3; D remains unclear. The CDR3 extends over 14 amino acids. Per germline, CDR1 MNHEY and CDR2 SVGEGT. Trimming took off 7 bases at V and 0 bases at J, with 13 bases between the two ends. The CDR3 bases are TGTGCCAGCACCGTCACGTGGAGCTCCTACGAGCAGTACTTC. Amino acid sequence: CASTVTWSSYEQYF.

This clonotype was detected ten times or more. This chain uses TRBV7-2 with TRBJ2-3; D ambiguous. The CDR3 is 12 amino acids. Trimming took 6 bases from V and 1 from J, leaving 5 bases between them. CDR1 is SGHTA and CDR2 is FQGNSA in the germline V gene. The CDR3 sequence is CASRSGTDTQYF. Written as DNA, the CDR3 is TGTGCCAGCAGGTCGGGCACAGATACGCAGTATTTT.

This clonotype showed up many times. J is TRBJ2-3 and V is TRBV15, with D possibly matching TRBD2 (5 bases). Trimming stripped 8 bases from V and 2 bases from J, with 8 bases between. Germline V gives CDR1 LNHNV, CDR2 YYDKDF (reference sequence). This CDR3 comprises 12 residues. CDR3 coding DNA: TGTGCCACCGCCGGGGACACAGATACGCAGTATTTT. Translation: CATAGDTDTQYF.

The chain couples TRBV4-3 to TRBJ2-7; D gene ambiguous. The germline gives CDR1 LGHNA, CDR2 YSLEER. V gave up 2 bases and J gave up 0 bases, with 8 bases separating them. This CDR3 comprises 14 residues. CDR3 sequence reads: CASSQIPSSYEQYF. CDR3 nucleotides: TGCGCCAGCAGCCAAATTCCATCCTCCTACGAGCAGTACTTC.

The CDR3 loop is CASSPGGLAGASYNEQFF. The CDR3 coding sequence is TGTGCCAGCAGCCCCGGGGGACTAGCGGGGGCTAGCTACAATGAGCAGTTCTTC. The V call is TRBV11-2, the J call TRBJ2-1; TRBD2 matches at 14 bases. The V gene end was trimmed by 5 bases and the J gene end by 3 bases; junction bases not matched to a gene: 9. The CDR3 sequence is 18 residues long. Germline CDR1 is SGHAT and CDR2 is FQNNGV.

This clonotype occurred many times. The V call is TRBV12-3 or TRBV12-4, the J call TRBJ1-2, with D uncertain. V dropped 6 bases and J dropped 4 bases, with 18 bases sitting between them. This CDR3 is built from 15 residues. CDR3 coding DNA: TGTGCCAGCAGCCTTACGCTGGCGTTAAGCTATGGCTACACCTTC. Translating gives CASSLTLALSYGYTF.

J is TRBJ2-5 and V is TRBV7-2; TRBD2 aligns across 10 bases. Germline V CDR1 and CDR2: SGHTA, FQGNSA. The CDR3 covers 16 residues. V lost 0 bases and J lost 2; bases outside the gene matches: 3. CDR3 DNA: TGTGCCAGCAGCTTAGCGAGCGGGAGGGGGCAAGAGACCCAGTACTTC. It is translated as CASSLASGRGQETQYF.

The chain uses TRBV19 and TRBJ2-7; TRBD1 is a possible D gene (6 bases). The length of the CDR3 is 13 residues. Trimming cost V 2 bases and J 1 base, with 6 bases left between them. Germline V gene lookup returns CDR1 LNHDA and CDR2 SQIVND (reference sequence). The CDR3 sequence: CASSITGSYEQYF. CDR3 nucleotide sequence: TGTGCCAGTAGTATAACAGGGTCCTACGAGCAGTACTTC.

There are many counts of this clonotype. The V gene is TRBV28, the J gene TRBJ2-3; 8 bases map to TRBD2. Germline values: CDR1 MDHEN, CDR2 SYDVKM. The CDR3 is 16 amino acids. V shed 5 bases, J shed 3 bases, and the junction held 10 bases outside the gene matches. The CDR3 is CASSPTGLGVTDTQYF. The CDR3 nucleotides are TGTGCCAGCAGTCCGACGGGACTAGGGGTAACAGATACGCAGTATTTT. The complete variable domain, with remaining parts taken from reference TRBV28 and TRBJ2-3, reads DVKVTQSSRYLVKRTGEKVFLECVQDMDHENMFWYRQDPGLGLRLIYFSYDVKMKEKGDIPEGYSVSREKKERFSLILESASTNQTSMYLCASSPTGLGVTDTQYFGPGTRLTVL.

This chain uses TRBV2 with TRBJ2-7; possibly TRBD1 for D (6 bases). Germline values: CDR1 SNHLY, CDR2 FYNNEI. The V end lost 8 bases, the J end lost 2 bases, and 22 bases lay between the germline ends. The CDR3 consists of 16 residues. The CDR3 nucleotides read TGTGCCAGCCTCAGGGGAGAACGGGCTCTCGCCTACGAGCAGTACTTC. It is translated as CASLRGERALAYEQYF.

This clonotype was recorded at least ten times. The gene calls are TRBV11-1 and TRBJ2-1; TRBD1 agrees at 9 bases. Trimming cost V 5 bases and J 8 bases; bases outside gene matches: 7. Germline V gene data show CDR1 as SGHAT and CDR2 as FQDESV (reference sequence). The CDR3 is made up of 14 amino acids. CDR3 DNA sequence: TGTGCCAGCAGCCCCGGGACAGGGAGCGATGAGCAGTTCTTC. Amino acids: CASSPGTGSDEQFF.

The chain couples TRBV5-1 to TRBJ2-3; the D gene is possibly TRBD2 (7 bases). Germline assignment: CDR1 SGHRS and CDR2 YFSETQ. Trimming took off 0 bases at V and 4 bases at J, with 15 bases between the two ends. The CDR3 is 16 residues long. The chain's CDR3 is CASSLVGGGSADTQYF. The CDR3 DNA is TGCGCCAGCAGCTTGGTAGGGGGAGGGTCCGCAGATACGCAGTATTTT. Filled out from reference TRBV5-1 and TRBJ2-3, the complete variable domain reads KAGVTQTPRYLIKTRGQQVTLSCSPISGHRSVSWYQQTPGQGLQFLFEYFSETQRNKGNFPGRFSGRQFSNSRSEMNVSTLELGDSALYLCASSLVGGGSADTQYFGPGTRLTVL.

V and J are TRBV28 and TRBJ2-4, with 8 positions matching TRBD1. V lost 7 bases to trimming and J lost 1 base; unmatched junction nucleotides: 6. This CDR3 region has 15 residues. Germline V CDR1 and CDR2: MDHEN, SYDVKM. The CDR3 nucleotides are TGTGCCAGCACCGACAGGGGCTTCGCCAAAAACATTCAGTACTTC. It encodes CASTDRGFAKNIQYF.

This clonotype came up many times. CDR3 residues: CASSPGAGNYGYTF. DNA of the CDR3: TGTGCCAGCAGCCCCGGAGCGGGTAACTATGGCTACACCTTC. The rearrangement uses TRBV6-1 and TRBJ1-2; D is uncertain. CDR3 length: 14 amino acids. V was trimmed by 6 bases and J by 1 base, leaving 12 bases between them. The germline V gene encodes CDR1 MNHNS and CDR2 SASEGT.

The sample holds many counts of this clonotype. The gene calls are TRBV20-1 and TRBJ1-6; no reliable D call. The V gene lost 0 bases and the J gene lost 7 bases, with 7 bases spanning the gap. The CDR3 contains 13 residues. Germline CDR1 reads DFQATT; CDR2 reads SNEGSKA (reference sequence). CDR3 coding DNA: TGCAGTGCTAGAGATAGACTAAATTCACCCCTCCACTTT. Residues: CSARDRLNSPLHF.

The gene calls are TRBV28 and TRBJ2-5; D not resolved. The CDR3 extends over 15 amino acids. V was shortened by 3 bases and J by 1 base, with 12 bases between the two germline ends. Germline V CDR1 and CDR2: MDHEN, SYDVKM. CDR3 amino acids: CASSLGGTSQETQYF. The CDR3 region has the DNA TGTGCCAGCAGTTTGGGTGGAACAAGCCAAGAGACCCAGTACTTC. Full variable domain (remainder filled in from reference TRBV28 and TRBJ2-5): DVKVTQSSRYLVKRTGEKVFLECVQDMDHENMFWYRQDPGLGLRLIYFSYDVKMKEKGDIPEGYSVSREKKERFSLILESASTNQTSMYLCASSLGGTSQETQYFGPGTRLLVL.

The chain uses TRBV20-1 and TRBJ1-2; D is ambiguous. Germline V CDR1 and CDR2: DFQATT, SNEGSKA (reference sequence). V was trimmed by 1 base and J by 8 bases, leaving 8 bases between them. The CDR3 totals 11 residues. The CDR3 DNA follows: TGCAGTGCTAGAGTCCCTGGCGGCTACACCTTC. The encoded protein is CSARVPGGYTF.

This clonotype showed up many times. This chain connects TRBV28 to TRBJ1-5; the match to TRBD1 covers 7 bases. J lost 5 bases, V lost 3 bases, and 7 bases had no gene match. Germline CDR1 and CDR2: MDHEN and SYDVKM. The CDR3 is 15 amino acids. The CDR3 region has the DNA TGTGCCAGCAGTTTTAGACAGGGTGTTTATCAGCCCCAGCATTTT. The encoded protein is CASSFRQGVYQPQHF. The full variable domain, its missing parts supplied by reference TRBV28 and TRBJ1-5, is DVKVTQSSRYLVKRTGEKVFLECVQDMDHENMFWYRQDPGLGLRLIYFSYDVKMKEKGDIPEGYSVSREKKERFSLILESASTNQTSMYLCASSFRQGVYQPQHFGDGTRLSIL.

This clonotype was recorded many times. The chain carries TRBV6-1 and TRBJ2-1; D may be TRBD1 or TRBD2 (6 bases each). The CDR3 has 16 amino acids. The V and J ends lost 6 bases and 0 bases respectively, with 15 bases between them. Germline V lookup: CDR1 MNHNS, CDR2 SASEGT. CDR3 sequence (DNA): TGTGCCAGCAGGGAGGGGGGATCAAGCTCCTACAATGAGCAGTTCTTC. Translation gives CASREGGSSSYNEQFF.

The chain carries TRBV11-3 and TRBJ2-7; D remains unclear. The CDR3 totals 13 residues. V was pared by 1 base and J by 6 bases, with 10 bases between. The germline V gene has CDR1 SGHNT and CDR2 YENEEA. The CDR3 nucleotides read TGTGCCAGCAGCTTAGGGTCTGTGGGCGAGCAGTACTTC. It specifies CASSLGSVGEQYF.